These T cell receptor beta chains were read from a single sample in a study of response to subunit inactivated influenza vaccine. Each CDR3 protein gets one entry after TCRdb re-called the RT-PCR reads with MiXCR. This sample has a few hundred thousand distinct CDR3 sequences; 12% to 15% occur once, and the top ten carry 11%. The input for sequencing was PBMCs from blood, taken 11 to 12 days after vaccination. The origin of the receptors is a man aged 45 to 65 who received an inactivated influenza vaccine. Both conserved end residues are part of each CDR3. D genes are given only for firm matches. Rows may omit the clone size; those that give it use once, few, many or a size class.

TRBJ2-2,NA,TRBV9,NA,CASSVGPGGTGELFF,TGTGCCAGCAGCGTTGGGCCTGGGGGTACCGGGGAGCTGTTTTTT
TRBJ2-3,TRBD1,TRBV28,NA,CASRPPDRGSSSTDTQYF,TGTGCCAGCAGGCCCCCGGACAGGGGCTCTTCAAGCACAGATACGCAGTATTTT
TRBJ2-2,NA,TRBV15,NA,CATSRVTGTAGGELFF,TGTGCCACCAGCAGAGTAACCGGGACAGCGGGCGGGGAGCTGTTTTTT
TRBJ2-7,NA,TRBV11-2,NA,CASSLDIVLEDDEQYF,TGTGCCAGCAGCTTAGATATTGTACTCGAAGACGACGAGCAGTACTTC
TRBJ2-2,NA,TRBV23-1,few,CASSQFLNRRTLKNTGELFF,TGCGCCAGCAGTCAATTCTTGAACAGACGGACCCTGAAAAACACCGGGGAGCTGTTTTTT
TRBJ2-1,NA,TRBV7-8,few,CASSFRGRVNEQFF,TGTGCCAGCAGCTTTCGGGGACGGGTCAATGAGCAGTTCTTC
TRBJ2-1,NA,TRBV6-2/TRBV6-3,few,CASSYSKVNNEQFF,TGTGCCAGCAGTTACTCTAAGGTCAACAATGAGCAGTTCTTC
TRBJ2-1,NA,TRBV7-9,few,CASSQNREQGHSNEQFF,TGTGCCAGCAGCCAGAACAGGGAGCAAGGTCATAGCAATGAGCAGTTCTTC
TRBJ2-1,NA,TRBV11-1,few,CASSPKSGRGHWSSYNEQFF,TGTGCCAGCAGCCCAAAATCTGGCAGGGGACATTGGAGCTCCTACAATGAGCAGTTCTTC
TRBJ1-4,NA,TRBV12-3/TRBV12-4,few,CASTVTGNSEKLFF,TGTGCCAGCACCGTAACAGGGAACTCTGAAAAACTGTTTTTT
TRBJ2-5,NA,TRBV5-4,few,CASGDLQETQYF,TGTGCCAGCGGGGACCTCCAAGAGACCCAGTACTTC
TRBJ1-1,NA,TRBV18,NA,CASSPTYRDTEAFF,TGTGCCAGCTCACCCACGTACAGGGACACTGAAGCTTTCTTT
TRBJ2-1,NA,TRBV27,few,CASSWGTPAANEQFF,TGTGCCAGCAGTTGGGGGACTCCAGCCGCTAATGAGCAGTTCTTC
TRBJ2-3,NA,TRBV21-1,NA,CASSPFRF,TGTGCCAGCAGCCCCTTTCGGTTT
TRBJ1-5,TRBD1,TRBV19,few,CASSTDRGNQPQHF,TGTGCCAGTAGTACCGACAGGGGCAATCAGCCCCAGCATTTT
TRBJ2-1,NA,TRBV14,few,CASSQVAYNEQFF,TGTGCCAGCAGCCAAGTAGCATACAATGAGCAGTTCTTC
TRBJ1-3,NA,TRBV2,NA,CASKRTASGNTIYF,TGTGCCAGCAAACGGACGGCCTCTGGAAACACCATATATTTT
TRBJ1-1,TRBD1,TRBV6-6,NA,CASRTGDSEAFF,TGTGCCAGCAGGACAGGGGACTCTGAAGCTTTCTTT
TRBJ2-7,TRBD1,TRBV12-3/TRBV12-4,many,CASSPGTGAYF,TGTGCCAGCAGCCCCGGGACAGGGGCGTACTTC
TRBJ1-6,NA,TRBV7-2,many,CASSLVSRGNSPLHF,TGTGCCAGCAGCTTAGTGTCCCGGGGGAATTCACCCCTCCACTTT
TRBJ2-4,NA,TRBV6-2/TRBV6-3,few,CASSYSWQFRAKNIQYF,TGTGCCAGCAGTTACTCCTGGCAGTTCAGAGCCAAAAACATTCAGTACTTC
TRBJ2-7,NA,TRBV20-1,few,CSARGGHEQYF,TGCAGTGCTAGAGGGGGACACGAGCAGTACTTC
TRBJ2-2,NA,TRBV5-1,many,CASSLGGGTGELFF,TGCGCCAGCAGCTTGGGGGGCGGCACCGGGGAGCTGTTTTTT
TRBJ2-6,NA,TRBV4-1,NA,CASSQEALQGRSGANVLTF,TGCGCCAGCAGCCAGGAGGCCCTACAGGGCCGCTCTGGGGCCAACGTCCTGACTTTC
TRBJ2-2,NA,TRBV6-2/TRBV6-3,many,CASTRSLYTGELFF,TGTGCCAGCACCAGGTCCTTATACACCGGGGAGCTGTTTTTT
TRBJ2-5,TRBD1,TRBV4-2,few,CASSQNTGTGAQETQYF,TGTGCCAGCAGCCAAAACACCGGGACAGGGGCCCAAGAGACCCAGTACTTC
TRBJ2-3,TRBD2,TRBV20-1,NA,CSALTSGGPSSPDTQYF,TGCAGTGCTTTGACTAGCGGGGGCCCCAGTTCCCCAGATACGCAGTATTTT
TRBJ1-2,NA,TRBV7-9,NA,CASSPPGTNYGYTF,TGTGCCAGCAGCCCCCCAGGGACTAACTATGGCTACACCTTC
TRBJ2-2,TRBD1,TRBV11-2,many,CASSLRQGSGELFF,TGTGCCAGCAGCTTAAGACAGGGGAGCGGGGAGCTGTTTTTT
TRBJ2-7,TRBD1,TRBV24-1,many,CATADRVEQYF,TGTGCCACAGCTGACAGGGTCGAGCAGTACTTC
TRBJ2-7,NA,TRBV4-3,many,CASSQDFPGGVYEQYF,TGCGCCAGCAGCCAAGATTTTCCCGGAGGAGTCTACGAGCAGTACTTC
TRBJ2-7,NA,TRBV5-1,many,CARPRTVGGLSYEQYF,TGCGCCAGGCCGAGAACAGTCGGAGGGCTCTCCTACGAGCAGTACTTC
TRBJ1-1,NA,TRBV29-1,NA,CSVCIIRGTEAFF,TGCAGCGTTTGCATCATTCGGGGCACTGAAGCTTTCTTT
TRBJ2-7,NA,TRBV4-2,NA,CASSPYYAGATYEQYF,TGTGCCAGCAGTCCCTACTATGCAGGGGCCACCTACGAGCAGTACTTC
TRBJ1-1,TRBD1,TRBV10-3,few,CAISARQGGDTEAFF,TGTGCCATCAGTGCAAGACAGGGAGGAGACACTGAAGCTTTCTTT
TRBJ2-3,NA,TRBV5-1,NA,CASSLLRTGTDTQYF,TGCGCCAGCAGCTTGTTGCGCACCGGCACAGATACGCAGTATTTT
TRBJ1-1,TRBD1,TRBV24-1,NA,CATSDPGQGSTEAFF,TGTGCCACCAGTGACCCGGGACAGGGGAGCACTGAAGCTTTCTTT
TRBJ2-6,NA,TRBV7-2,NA,CASNNWLTGANVLTF,TGTGCCAGCAACAACTGGTTAACTGGGGCCAACGTCCTGACTTTC
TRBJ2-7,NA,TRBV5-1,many,CASSLGGAPYEQYF,TGCGCCAGCAGCTTGGGCGGGGCCCCCTACGAGCAGTACTTC
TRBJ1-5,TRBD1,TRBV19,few,CASSRVVGDSTYQPQHF,TGTGCCAGTAGTAGAGTGGTTGGGGACAGCACCTATCAGCCCCAGCATTTT
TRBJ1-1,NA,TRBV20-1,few,CSARGTDFSSQAFF,TGCAGTGCTAGAGGAACTGATTTCAGCAGCCAAGCTTTCTTT
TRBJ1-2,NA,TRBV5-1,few,CASSLEARSLYGYTF,TGCGCCAGCAGCTTGGAGGCCCGGTCTTTGTATGGCTACACCTTC
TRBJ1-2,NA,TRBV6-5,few,CASSYSPQLNYGYTF,TGTGCCAGCAGTTACTCGCCACAACTTAACTATGGCTACACCTTC
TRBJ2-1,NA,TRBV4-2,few,CASSPFSGNEQFF,TGTGCCAGCAGCCCTTTTTCGGGGAATGAGCAGTTCTTC
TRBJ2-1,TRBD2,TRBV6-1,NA,CASSDRRGLAGASYNEQFF,TGTGCCAGCAGTGATAGGAGGGGACTAGCGGGAGCCTCCTACAATGAGCAGTTCTTC
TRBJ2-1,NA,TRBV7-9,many,CASSNQGGSYNEQFF,TGTGCCAGCAGCAACCAGGGGGGTTCCTACAATGAGCAGTTCTTC
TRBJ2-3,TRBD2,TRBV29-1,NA,CSVEPSGRADTQYF,TGCAGCGTTGAGCCTAGCGGGCGCGCAGATACGCAGTATTTT
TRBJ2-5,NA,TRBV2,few,CASMAGRQETQYF,TGTGCCAGCATGGCGGGGCGGCAAGAGACCCAGTACTTC
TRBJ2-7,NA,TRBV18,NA,CASSPSQTYEQYF,TGTGCCAGCTCACCGTCACAGACCTACGAGCAGTACTTC
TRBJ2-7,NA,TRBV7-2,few,CASSLEGVTSSYEQYF,TGTGCCAGCAGCTTAGAGGGGGTAACCTCTTCCTACGAGCAGTACTTC
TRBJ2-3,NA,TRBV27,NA,CASSFQRTSTDTQYF,TGTGCCAGCAGTTTTCAGCGGACGAGCACAGATACGCAGTATTTT
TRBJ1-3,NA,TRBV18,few,CASSPRQVENTIYF,TGTGCCAGCTCACCGCGACAGGTGGAAAACACCATATATTTT
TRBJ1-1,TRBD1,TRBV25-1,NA,CASSPRDRVTEAFF,TGTGCCAGCAGTCCCCGGGACAGGGTCACTGAAGCTTTCTTT
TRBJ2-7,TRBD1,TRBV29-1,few,CSVDGKGQGSSEQYF,TGCAGCGTTGATGGGAAGGGACAGGGGTCGAGCGAGCAGTACTTC
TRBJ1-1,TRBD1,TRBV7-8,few,CASSLEGAGIHTEAFF,TGTGCCAGCAGCTTAGAGGGGGCGGGGATCCACACTGAAGCTTTCTTT